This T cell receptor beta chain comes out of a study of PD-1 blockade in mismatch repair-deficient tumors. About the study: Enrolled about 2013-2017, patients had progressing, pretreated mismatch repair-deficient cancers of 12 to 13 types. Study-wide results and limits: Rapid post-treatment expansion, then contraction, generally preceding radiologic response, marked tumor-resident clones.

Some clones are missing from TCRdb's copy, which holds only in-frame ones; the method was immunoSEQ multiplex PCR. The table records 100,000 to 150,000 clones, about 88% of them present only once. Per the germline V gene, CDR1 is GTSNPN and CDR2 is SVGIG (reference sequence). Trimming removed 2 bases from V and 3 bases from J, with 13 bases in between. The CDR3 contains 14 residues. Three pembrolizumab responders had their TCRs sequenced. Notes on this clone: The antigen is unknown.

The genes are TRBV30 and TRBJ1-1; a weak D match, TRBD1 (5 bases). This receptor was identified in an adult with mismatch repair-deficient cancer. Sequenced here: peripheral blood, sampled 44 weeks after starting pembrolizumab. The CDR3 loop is CAWSWLEGHTEAFF. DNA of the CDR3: TGTGCCTGGAGTTGGTTAGAGGGGCACACTGAAGCTTTCTTT.